The clone carrying this TCR beta chain was seen more than once but under ten times. Its antigen remains unknown. The source of the sample is a study of beta chain features in type 1 diabetes. Across the whole study: Healthy donors resembled patients in age, gender and cell yields. The study, taken as a whole, reports: A possible short-template PCR bias applies equally to patients and controls. Any HLA type influence on TCRB rearrangement was left unresolved here.

The authors reverse transcribed all of the isolated RNA, so sequencing captured expressed TCRB transcripts. Clones were sequenced by immunoSEQ multiplex PCR, and TCRdb holds only the in-frame ones, with some missing. The table includes 350,000 to 400,000 clones, roughly 16% detected once. CD45RO/CCR7/CD25/CD127/CD95/CD27 separated CD4+ naive, central memory, regulatory and stem cell-like memory cells by sorting. The V gene's germline CDR1 is MDHEN and CDR2 SYDVKM. V gave up 8 bases and J gave up 6 bases; unmatched junction bases: 13. CDR3 length: 14 amino acids. This TCR derives from a woman aged 18-29 years in good health. The chain links TRBV28 to TRBJ2-7; 7 nucleotides match TRBD2. Sequencing was carried out using naive CD4+ T cells from blood. CDR3 in DNA: TGTGCCAGCTGGTCTCTAGCGGCCGGGGGCGAGCAGTACTTC. Translated: CASWSLAAGGEQYF. The full variable domain, its missing parts supplied by reference TRBV28 and TRBJ2-7, is DVKVTQSSRYLVKRTGEKVFLECVQDMDHENMFWYRQDPGLGLRLIYFSYDVKMKEKGDIPEGYSVSREKKERFSLILESASTNQTSMYLCASWSLAAGGEQYFGPGTRLTVT.